Sequencing of this T cell receptor beta chain was carried out in a study of T cell changes during pregnancy in multiple sclerosis. From germline, CDR1 is MNHEY and CDR2 SVGAGI. This CDR3 spans 15 amino acids. The J segment lost 5 bases and the V segment lost 2 bases, leaving 9 bases of the junction unmatched. The repertoire was sequenced with immunoSEQ multiplex PCR; TCRdb's copy has only in-frame clones and lacks some. The sample carries about 50,000 clones, 90% to 95% recorded once. The sequencing here drew on CD8+ T cells from peripheral blood mononuclear cells, taken in the first trimester of pregnancy. This receptor was taken from a female donor with multiple sclerosis, enrolled in a pregnancy study. V is TRBV6-5 and J is TRBJ2-7; 7 bases line up with TRBD1. In DNA form, the CDR3 reads TGTGCCAGCAGTTACGGCCTAGGGGGCGCGAACGAGCAGTACTTC. Its translation: CASSYGLGGANEQYF.